This T cell receptor (beta chain) is drawn from a study of blood T cell repertoires in COVID-19. The protocol was immunoSEQ multiplex PCR, while the TCRdb copy is restricted to in-frame clones and leaves out a portion. The sample holds 110,000 or so clones, 84% seen once. The ends lost 5 bases at V and 8 bases at J; junction bases unmatched: 5. Germline loops: CDR1 GTSNPN, CDR2 SVGIG (reference sequence). The CDR3 has 12 residues. This TCR was sampled from a middle-aged woman with acute or convalescent COVID-19. This chain uses TRBV30 with TRBJ1-2, with 10 bases fitting TRBD1. Input material: peripheral blood. CDR3 sequence: CAWGGTGDGYTF. For the CDR3, the DNA is TGTGCCTGGGGTGGGACAGGGGACGGCTACACCTTC.